Listed here are 30 T cell receptor beta chains from one sample, sequenced in a study of T cell responses to AZD1222 COVID-19 vaccine. Only in-frame clones appear in the TCRdb table, and some are missing; sequencing was by immunoSEQ multiplex PCR. The sample has 150,000 to 200,000 clones, approximately 90% seen once. This specimen was peripheral blood, taken on day 0 of AZD1222 vaccination. These receptors were collected from an adult in good health.

The genes are TRBV5-6 and TRBJ1-6; a possible D gene is TRBD1 (5 bases). Germline V gene data show CDR1 as SGHDT and CDR2 as YYEEEE. V shed 2 bases and J shed 7 bases, with 16 bases lying between them. CDR3 length: 16 residues. The CDR3: CASSFGGLYWNSPLHF. The CDR3 bases are TGTGCCAGCAGCTTCGGGGGACTCTACTGGAATTCACCCCTCCACTTT.

The chain carries TRBV7-9 and TRBJ2-7; D unclear. Germline lookup yields CDR1 SEHNR and CDR2 FQNEAQ (reference sequence). Trimming took off 3 bases at V and 3 bases at J, with 12 bases between the two ends. The CDR3 is 14 amino acids. DNA for the CDR3: TGTGCCAGCAGCTTTCGGCAGACCGACTACGAGCAGTACTTC. Its protein product is CASSFRQTDYEQYF.

The rearrangement uses TRBV6-2 or TRBV6-3 and TRBJ2-7, with D perhaps matching TRBD1 or TRBD2 (5 bases each). Germline-derived CDR1 and CDR2 are MNHEY and SVGEGT. The V end was cut by 6 bases, the J end by 2 bases, with 14 bases between. The CDR3 totals 14 residues. CDR3 nucleotides: TGTGCCAGCAGCGGTTCTGGGGGTCCCTACGAGCAGTACTTC. It is translated as CASSGSGGPYEQYF.

The chain employs TRBV19 and TRBJ2-3; 10 nucleotides align to TRBD2. V lost 2 bases and J lost 1; bases outside the gene matches: 6. The CDR3 extends over 17 amino acids. CDR1 LNHDA and CDR2 SQIVND come from the germline V gene (reference sequence). The CDR3 loop reads CASSISGRDPGTDTQYF. The CDR3 DNA is TGTGCCAGTAGTATAAGCGGGAGGGATCCGGGCACAGATACGCAGTATTTT.

The rearrangement joins TRBV5-4 to TRBJ2-6; D ambiguous. Trimming took 0 bases from V and 0 from J, leaving 4 bases between them. The germline gives CDR1 SGHNT, CDR2 YYREEE (reference sequence). The CDR3 extends over 15 amino acids. For the CDR3, the DNA is TGTGCCAGCAGCTTGGGACACTCTGGGGCCAACGTCCTGACTTTC. Translation: CASSLGHSGANVLTF.

The chain employs TRBV3-1 (or the pseudogene TRBV3-2) and TRBJ1-4, with 7 bases matching TRBD1. Trimming at V came to 4 bases and at J to 2 bases, leaving 1 base not matched to a gene. This CDR3 is built from 14 residues. In germline, CDR1 is LGHDT, CDR2 YNNKEL (reference sequence). CDR3 in amino acids: CASSLTGTNEKLFF. Written as DNA, the CDR3 is TGTGCCAGCAGCCTGACAGGGACTAATGAAAAACTGTTTTTT.

The chain carries TRBV7-6 and TRBJ2-6; 9 bases are a match to TRBD1. The length of the CDR3 is 16 residues. The V segment lost 5 bases and the J segment 2 bases; nucleotides outside the gene matches: 4. Germline V lookup: CDR1 SGHVS, CDR2 FNYEAQ. CDR3 bases: TGTGCCAGCAGCCGTACAGGGGGCGCTGGGGCCAACGTCCTGACTTTC. Translating it yields CASSRTGGAGANVLTF.

This chain connects TRBV6-5 to TRBJ1-1; 7 bases map to TRBD1. The germline V gene has CDR1 MNHEY and CDR2 SVGAGI. V shed 6 bases and J 1 base; nucleotides not matched to a gene: 8. The CDR3 runs 15 residues. The CDR3 here is CASSQGTDSNTEAFF. Here the CDR3 DNA reads TGTGCCAGCAGCCAAGGGACAGACTCGAACACTGAAGCTTTCTTT.

This rearrangement joins TRBV7-9 to TRBJ1-1; D is unclear. This CDR3 contains 15 residues. Germline assignment: CDR1 SEHNR and CDR2 FQNEAQ (reference sequence). Trimming pared 1 base from V and 1 base from J, leaving 10 bases between. The CDR3 sequence: CASSLGARTNTEAFF. The CDR3, as DNA: TGTGCCAGCAGCTTAGGAGCCAGAACGAACACTGAAGCTTTCTTT.

The chain recombines TRBV10-3 with TRBJ1-1; TRBD1 matches 7 bases. The junction had 15 bases not matched to a gene; V was cut back by 6 bases and J by 5 bases. CDR3 length: 16 amino acids. Per germline, CDR1 ENHRY and CDR2 SYGVKD. CDR3 DNA: TGTGCCATCAGCGTTGGGACAGCCTCCTCTAGGACTGAAGCTTTCTTT. This translates into CAISVGTASSRTEAFF.

The chain combines TRBV7-2 with TRBJ2-7, with TRBD2 matching over 7 bases. V shed 5 bases, J shed 5 bases, and the junction held 12 bases outside the gene matches. The germline V gene encodes CDR1 SGHTA and CDR2 FQGNSA. The CDR3 length is 15 residues. CDR3 nucleotide sequence: TGTGCCAGCAGCCAAGAGAGGACTAGTAAGGACGAGCAGTACTTC. Protein sequence: CASSQERTSKDEQYF.

The chain has TRBV6-5 and TRBJ1-2; D gene ambiguous. The CDR3 extends over 15 amino acids. Trimming cost V 0 bases and J 0 bases, with 8 bases left between them. CDR1 MNHEY and CDR2 SVGAGI come from the germline V gene. Here the CDR3 reads CASSYSAASNYGYTF. In nucleotides, the CDR3 is TGTGCCAGCAGTTACTCGGCGGCCTCTAACTATGGCTACACCTTC.

Comment on this clone: This CDR3 is also generated by other DNA sequences in the sample. The chain carries TRBV20-1 and TRBJ1-2; D remains unclear. V lost 5 bases, J lost 3 bases, and 7 bases lay in between. CDR1 and CDR2 from the germline V gene are DFQATT and SNEGSKA (reference sequence). CDR3 size: 11 residues. This CDR3 is CSASRHYGYTF. DNA for the CDR3: TGCAGTGCTTCCAGGCACTATGGCTACACCTTC.

The chain uses TRBV5-1 and TRBJ2-2, with D hard to call. This CDR3 comprises 15 residues. Trimming shortened V by 3 bases and J by 1 base, and 10 bases separated the two germline ends. Germline assignment: CDR1 SGHRS and CDR2 YFSETQ. This CDR3 reads CASSSRSGNTGELFF. DNA of the CDR3: TGCGCCAGCAGCTCCCGGTCGGGGAACACCGGGGAGCTGTTTTTT.

The V gene is TRBV6-1, the J gene TRBJ2-7, with a tentative D call TRBD2 (6 bases). The ends were cut back, 7 bases at V and 4 bases at J, with 11 bases in the middle. Germline-derived CDR1 and CDR2 are MNHNS and SASEGT. This CDR3 comprises 12 residues. CDR3 bases: TGTGCCAGCACCGGGGGATCTTACGAGCAGTACTTC. Its protein product is CASTGGSYEQYF.

This rearrangement joins TRBV19 to TRBJ1-2; D is perhaps TRBD1 (6 bases). The CDR3 has 13 amino acids. The ends were cut back, 0 bases at V and 8 bases at J, with 10 bases in the middle. Germline V gene sequence: CDR1 LNHDA, CDR2 SQIVND (reference sequence). DNA of the CDR3: TGTGCCAGTAGTATAGACAGGGGAGACGGCTACACCTTC. The encoded protein is CASSIDRGDGYTF.

The chain couples TRBV5-1 to TRBJ2-3, with D hard to call. Germline lookup yields CDR1 SGHRS and CDR2 YFSETQ. This CDR3 contains 14 residues. V lost 0 bases and J 4 bases, leaving 9 bases between the germline ends. CDR3 region: CASSLGQNADTQYF. The CDR3 DNA follows: TGCGCCAGCAGCTTGGGACAAAATGCAGATACGCAGTATTTT.

The genes are TRBV29-1 and TRBJ1-5, with D unresolved. Germline CDR1 is SQVTM and CDR2 is ANQGSEA. V shed 4 bases and J shed 4 bases, with 11 bases lying between them. The CDR3 contains 13 residues. The CDR3 here is CSVVGGLNQPQHF. The CDR3 region has the DNA TGCAGCGTTGTGGGCGGGCTTAATCAGCCCCAGCATTTT. Combining the CDR3 with reference TRBV29-1 and TRBJ1-5 gives the whole variable domain SAVISQKPSRDICQRGTSLTIQCQVDSQVTMMFWYRQQPGQSLTLIATANQGSEATYESGFVIDKFPISRPNLTFSTLTVSNMSPEDSSIYLCSVVGGLNQPQHFGDGTRLSIL.

The chain joins TRBV4-2 to TRBJ1-4; weak D call: TRBD1 (5 bases). Germline V lookup: CDR1 LGHNA, CDR2 YNFKEQ. The V end was cut by 1 base, the J end by 5 bases, with 11 bases between. The CDR3 runs 15 residues. The CDR3 DNA reads as TGTGCCAGCAGCCAAGTCGGGGGGTTAAATGAAAAACTGTTTTTT. Translation: CASSQVGGLNEKLFF.

The chain carries TRBV19 and TRBJ2-7, with D perhaps matching TRBD1 or TRBD2 (5 bases each). Germline V gene data show CDR1 as LNHDA and CDR2 as SQIVND (reference sequence). V was pared by 4 bases and J by 6 bases, with 16 bases between. This CDR3 has 14 amino acids. For the CDR3, the DNA is TGTGCCAGTAGTAAGGACGGGACCTGGGGCGAGCAGTACTTC. Protein: CASSKDGTWGEQYF.

The gene calls are TRBV29-1 and TRBJ2-7, with D unclear. The germline V gene encodes CDR1 SQVTM and CDR2 ANQGSEA. Trimming took off 6 bases at V and 0 bases at J, with 24 bases between the two ends. The CDR3 has 17 residues. The CDR3 region has the DNA TGCAGCGTAGCTACAGCTCTAACCTCTTCGAGCTCCTACGAGCAGTACTTC. This translates into CSVATALTSSSSYEQYF.

This chain joins TRBV9 and TRBJ2-1; 13 positions agree with TRBD2. There are 21 residues in the CDR3. The germline gives CDR1 SGDLS, CDR2 YYNGEE. The J segment lost 9 bases and the V segment lost 0 bases, leaving 21 bases of the junction unmatched. DNA of the CDR3: TGTGCCAGCAGCGTAGCTACTAGCGGGGGGGTGGATAGCGGGCCTAGTAGTGAGCAGTTCTTC. This gives the protein CASSVATSGGVDSGPSSEQFF.

CDR3 bases: TGTGCCAGCAGCAAAACTCCCGGACAGGGATCCACTGAAGCTTTCTTT. It is translated as CASSKTPGQGSTEAFF. This chain joins TRBV21-1 and TRBJ1-1; the D segment call TRBD1 is taken from the table without a DNA check. TRBV21-1 is listed as a pseudogene. This CDR3 has 16 residues.

The chain joins TRBV3-1 (or the pseudogene TRBV3-2) to TRBJ1-2; D is ambiguous. The CDR3 runs 12 residues. CDR1 LGHDT and CDR2 YNNKEL come from the germline V gene (reference sequence). V gave up 1 base and J gave up 6 bases, with 6 bases separating them. CDR3 protein: CASSQVRNGYTF. For the CDR3, the DNA is TGTGCCAGCAGCCAAGTACGGAATGGCTACACCTTC.

This chain uses TRBV27 with TRBJ2-7; 9 nucleotides line up with TRBD1. With V trimmed by 4 bases and J by 2 bases, 3 bases remained unmatched. Germline V gives CDR1 MNHEY, CDR2 SMNVEV (reference sequence). The CDR3 contains 14 residues. CDR3 residues: CASSSRQGAYEQYF. The CDR3 nucleotides are TGTGCCAGCAGTTCCCGACAGGGGGCCTACGAGCAGTACTTC.

This clone was detected once. CDR3 in DNA: TGTGCCACCAGCAGAGGATCCGGGGTGCTGATCTACGAGCAGTACTTC. Protein sequence: CATSRGSGVLIYEQYF. The rearrangement joins TRBV15 to TRBJ2-7; weak D call: TRBD2 (5 bases). V lost 1 base and J 3 bases, leaving 16 bases between the germline ends. The CDR3 has 16 residues. The germline V gene encodes CDR1 LNHNV and CDR2 YYDKDF (reference sequence).

The chain uses TRBV6-1 and TRBJ1-2; no clear D. V dropped 1 base and J dropped 6 bases, with 9 bases sitting between them. The CDR3 consists of 13 residues. CDR1 MNHNS and CDR2 SASEGT come from the germline V gene. The CDR3 reads CASSEGAVNGYTF. The CDR3 bases are TGTGCCAGCAGTGAAGGGGCAGTGAATGGCTACACCTTC.

V usage is TRBV28 and J usage is TRBJ1-2, with D hard to call. Trimming removed 5 bases at V and 1 base at J, with 17 bases between. Germline loops: CDR1 MDHEN, CDR2 SYDVKM. The CDR3 is made up of 16 amino acids. CDR3 in amino acids: CASSVLGSQHNYGYTF. CDR3 DNA sequence: TGTGCCAGCAGTGTCCTTGGGAGCCAGCATAACTATGGCTACACCTTC.

The chain joins TRBV19 to TRBJ1-4, with 9 bases lining up with TRBD1. Trimming took 3 bases from V and 7 from J; bases not matched to a gene: 9. The CDR3 runs to 16 residues. Germline V lookup: CDR1 LNHDA, CDR2 SQIVND (reference sequence). CDR3 sequence reads: CASSMDQTGGREKLFF. CDR3 coding DNA: TGTGCCAGTAGTATGGACCAGACAGGGGGTCGTGAAAAACTGTTTTTT.

The chain combines TRBV24-1 with TRBJ1-3; D is ambiguous. Trimming took 1 base from V and 4 from J, leaving 4 bases between them. Germline CDR1 and CDR2: KGHDR and SFDVKD. The CDR3 is made up of 13 amino acids. The CDR3 loop reads CATSDFGGNTIYF. The CDR3 nucleotides are TGTGCCACCAGTGATTTCGGAGGAAACACCATATATTTT.